The rows below give T cell receptor beta chains drawn from one sample of a study of T cell responses to AZD1222 COVID-19 vaccine. TCRdb's copy holds only in-frame clones and misses some; the assay was immunoSEQ multiplex PCR. The repertoire holds around 86,000 clones, around 91% seen once, with roughly 9.1% in the top ten. Sample: peripheral blood, taken on day 0 of AZD1222 vaccination. Every receptor here comes from an adult in good health. CDR3s leave out the opening cysteine and the closing phenylalanine or tryptophan. The order of the fields is CDR3 length, V gene, J gene, CDR3 protein.

length: 12; V: TRBV6-5; J: TRBJ2-7; CDR3: ASSYLGGGYEQY
length: 13; V: TRBV7-2; J: TRBJ2-3; CDR3: ASSPGGRGLDTQY
length: 14; V: TRBV5-1; J: TRBJ2-1; CDR3: ASSLVLAGEYNEQF
length: 14; V: TRBV7-2; J: TRBJ2-3; CDR3: ASTREGLAGGPESY
length: 15; V: TRBV7-2; J: TRBJ1-2; CDR3: ASNNNLAGGRGYGYT
length: 12; V: TRBV7-9; J: TRBJ2-7; CDR3: ASSSGTGIYEQY
length: 15; V: TRBV14; J: TRBJ1-1; CDR3: ASAPLGGGNMNTEAF
length: 14; V: TRBV6-4; J: TRBJ2-1; CDR3: ASSEMGTLSYNEQF
length: 14; V: TRBV5-1; J: TRBJ2-3; CDR3: ASSRDGTGAESTQY
length: 11; V: TRBV6-1; J: TRBJ2-3; CDR3: ASSEVLGGIKY
length: 12; V: TRBV5-1; J: TRBJ1-1; CDR3: ASSLGGLNTEAF
length: 13; V: TRBV6-2/TRBV6-3; J: TRBJ2-7; CDR3: ASSYSSINSYEQY
length: 11; V: TRBV4-3; J: TRBJ2-7; CDR3: ATLPLSSYEQY
length: 13; V: TRBV19; J: TRBJ1-5; CDR3: ASSIGLYSNQPQH
length: 11; V: TRBV19; J: TRBJ2-7; CDR3: ASSADARGEQY
length: 14; V: TRBV2; J: TRBJ2-3; CDR3: ASRARGSGGTDTQY
length: 14; V: TRBV4-2; J: TRBJ2-3; CDR3: ASSQSAGGGTDTQY
length: 12; V: TRBV14; J: TRBJ1-2; CDR3: ASSYDREVDGYT
length: 13; V: TRBV18; J: TRBJ1-2; CDR3: ASSTGQLTNYGYT
length: 13; V: TRBV7-2; J: TRBJ1-4; CDR3: ASSDDRGPEEKLF
length: 15; V: TRBV5-4; J: TRBJ2-1; CDR3: ASNPAAGPPVYNEQF
length: 11; V: TRBV6-1; J: TRBJ1-1; CDR3: ASSEAGNTEAF
length: 11; V: TRBV3-1/TRBV3-2; J: TRBJ1-3; CDR3: ASSQDATGLAV
length: 12; V: TRBV6-5; J: TRBJ2-2; CDR3: ARLGTSGTGELF
length: 16; V: TRBV7-2; J: TRBJ2-1; CDR3: ASSFGSGGAGSYNEQF
length: 12; V: TRBV18; J: TRBJ1-1; CDR3: ASSPRQGNTEAF
length: 11; V: TRBV29-1; J: TRBJ1-1; CDR3: SVAVALNTEAF
length: 13; V: TRBV2; J: TRBJ2-7; CDR3: ASIGPGQGAREQY
length: 11; V: TRBV4-1; J: TRBJ2-5; CDR3: ASSHGDRETQY
length: 13; V: TRBV6-5; J: TRBJ2-7; CDR3: ASSYSAARAYEQY
length: 13; V: TRBV4-1; J: TRBJ1-1; CDR3: ASSQVGAGGTEAF
length: 13; V: TRBV7-7; J: TRBJ2-5; CDR3: ASSLLLASQETQY
length: 14; V: TRBV7-2; J: TRBJ2-3; CDR3: ASSQPAGMVQDTQY
length: 12; V: TRBV2; J: TRBJ1-1; CDR3: ASSEEQGVTEAF
length: 14; V: TRBV7-2; J: TRBJ2-7; CDR3: ASSLSGRGGPYEQY
length: 13; V: TRBV7-2; J: TRBJ1-6; CDR3: ASSLSGSPNSPLH
length: 13; V: TRBV3-1/TRBV3-2; J: TRBJ2-3; CDR3: ASSPLAGVKDTQY
length: 10; V: TRBV24-1; J: TRBJ1-2; CDR3: ATGGANYGYT
length: 15; V: TRBV28; J: TRBJ2-6; CDR3: ASRGEGSPSGANVLT
length: 15; V: TRBV5-1; J: TRBJ1-1; CDR3: ASSLAFGTVINTEAF
length: 11; V: TRBV7-8; J: TRBJ2-3; CDR3: ASTPSTTDTQY
length: 11; V: TRBV7-7; J: TRBJ2-7; CDR3: ASSLATGGEQY
length: 14; V: TRBV7-9; J: TRBJ2-7; CDR3: ASSGGMGLPSYEQY